The next 17 T cell receptor beta chains were all read from a single sample in a study of T cell repertoires in cytomegalovirus infection. For these receptors, no antigen is known. MiXCR, applied by TCRdb to the reads, yields one record per CDR3 protein. The sample has roughly 49,000 distinct CDR3 sequences, over 20% seen once; the top ten hold around 90%. Sequencing used CD8+ T cells from cultured PBMCs, obtained from culture after CMV antigen stimulation. The receptors come from a human donor in good health (CMV status not recorded). Some clones in this sample may be carry-over from other donors' samples.

The CDR3 loop is CASSSPWDRERRYSNQPQHF. DNA of the CDR3: TGTGCCAGCAGCTCCCCTTGGGACAGGGAACGAAGATATAGCAATCAGCCCCAGCATTTT. The genes are TRBV6-2 or TRBV6-3 and TRBJ1-5; 9 bases are a match to TRBD1. Germline-derived CDR1 and CDR2 are MNHEY and SVGEGT. The CDR3 totals 20 residues. The junction had 18 bases not matched to a gene; V was cut back by 6 bases and J by 0 bases.

The chain links TRBV7-8 to TRBJ1-2; tentative D call: TRBD1 (5 bases). There are 17 residues in the CDR3. Germline V gene lookup returns CDR1 SGHVS and CDR2 FQNEAQ. The germline V and J ends were trimmed by 7 bases and 2 bases, with 23 bases remaining between them. The DNA of the CDR3 is TGTGCCAGCATCCCCGAGGCCGACGGGGGGATGAACTATGGCTACACCTTC. This gives the protein CASIPEADGGMNYGYTF.

This chain connects TRBV2 to TRBJ2-7, with 8 nucleotides matching TRBD2. This CDR3 region has 12 residues. CDR1 and CDR2 from the germline V gene are SNHLY and FYNNEI. J was trimmed by 9 bases and V by 2 bases; bases with no gene match: 3. CDR3: CASSEISGGQYF. CDR3 DNA: TGTGCCAGCAGTGAAATAAGCGGGGGGCAGTACTTC. The variable domain in full, completed from reference TRBV2 and TRBJ2-7, reads EPEVTQTPSHQVTQMGQEVILRCVPISNHLYFYWYRQILGQKVEFLVSFYNNEISEKSEIFDDQFSVERPDGSNFTLKIRSTKLEDSAMYFCASSEISGGQYFGPGTRLTVT.

The table lists this clonotype with a few counts. V is TRBV6-6 and J is TRBJ1-5; TRBD1 aligns across 7 bases. The CDR3 contains 15 residues. V was clipped by 7 bases and J by 5 bases; unmatched bases: 11. Looked up from germline, CDR1 is MNHNY and CDR2 is SVGAGI (reference sequence). The CDR3 DNA sequence: TGTGCCAGCACCCCGACAGGGAGGGCTGATCAGCCCCAGCATTTT. It is translated as CASTPTGRADQPQHF.

This chain uses TRBV14 with TRBJ2-7; 8 bases line up with TRBD1. This CDR3 is 15 amino acids long. Germline V gene lookup returns CDR1 SGHDN and CDR2 FVKESK. Germline trimming cut 4 bases from V and 6 bases from J; bases unmatched to any gene: 11. The chain's CDR3 is CASSPWTGSGGEQYF. CDR3 coding DNA: TGTGCCAGCAGCCCCTGGACAGGGAGTGGAGGCGAGCAGTACTTC.

The chain combines TRBV7-8 with TRBJ1-6; D is uncertain. This CDR3 is built from 16 residues. Per the germline V gene, CDR1 is SGHVS and CDR2 is FQNEAQ. V lost 4 bases and J lost 7, with 17 bases in between. The CDR3 bases are TGTGCCAGCAGCTCCTCCCCGGACGGAAACAATTCACCCCTCCACTTT. Its protein is CASSSSPDGNNSPLHF.

V usage is TRBV7-2 and J usage is TRBJ2-3; maybe TRBD1 (6 bases). CDR3 length: 15 amino acids. Trimming cost V 7 bases and J 0 bases, with 14 bases left between them. Germline V gene lookup returns CDR1 SGHTA and CDR2 FQGNSA. The CDR3 coding sequence is TGTGCCAGCACCTACAGGGCTGCTAGCACAGATACGCAGTATTTT. Translated: CASTYRAASTDTQYF.

This clonotype appeared a few times. This chain connects TRBV27 to TRBJ1-3, with D possibly TRBD1 on 6 matching bases. CDR3 length equals 14 residues. Germline-derived CDR1 and CDR2 are MNHEY and SMNVEV (reference sequence). V lost 6 bases, J lost 4 bases, and 13 bases lay in between. Here the CDR3 DNA reads TGTGCCAGCAGACAGGGCAGTAGGGGAAACACCATATATTTT. Translating gives CASRQGSRGNTIYF.

The chain has TRBV7-9 and TRBJ2-7; a possible D gene is TRBD1 (6 bases). The CDR3 runs 15 residues. V was clipped by 2 bases and J by 4 bases, with 15 bases between them. Germline V gives CDR1 SEHNR, CDR2 FQNEAQ (reference sequence). CDR3 nucleotides: TGTGCCAGCAGCTTATCCCCAGGGGCGCTATACGAGCAGTACTTC. It encodes CASSLSPGALYEQYF.

This clonotype has a count of ten or more. The chain combines TRBV5-4 with TRBJ2-7; unclear D gene. CDR3 length: 12 residues. Trimming shortened V by 3 bases and J by 0 bases, and 4 bases separated the two germline ends. The germline V gene encodes CDR1 SGHNT and CDR2 YYREEE (reference sequence). CDR3 amino acids: CASSSNSYEQYF. The CDR3 nucleotides read TGTGCCAGCAGCTCCAACTCCTACGAGCAGTACTTC.

This clonotype was seen a few times. The chain combines TRBV10-2 with TRBJ2-2; possible D gene TRBD1, 5 bases. Trimming cost V 4 bases and J 6 bases, with 9 bases left between them. Germline CDR1 and CDR2: WSHSY and SAAADI. The CDR3 loop spans 13 amino acids. The CDR3 DNA follows: TGCGCCAGCAGTGGTGGGGCTTCCGGGGAGCTGTTTTTT. Translated, it gives CASSGGASGELFF.

A few counts support this clonotype. The chain is built from TRBV5-1 and TRBJ2-1, with TRBD2 identical over 7 bases. CDR3 length: 16 amino acids. V dropped 6 bases and J dropped 0; count of bases not matched to a gene: 9. From germline, CDR1 is SGHRS and CDR2 YFSETQ. CDR3 in amino acids: CASIGRLGGSYNEQFF. The CDR3 region has the DNA TGCGCCAGCATCGGGAGGCTCGGGGGCTCCTACAATGAGCAGTTCTTC.

This clonotype was detected a few times. Written as DNA, the CDR3 is TGTGCCAGCAGCTTGGGAGTACAGCGGAAAAACACTGAAGCTTTCTTT. Its translation: CASSLGVQRKNTEAFF. V usage is TRBV7-2 and J usage is TRBJ1-1; D not certain. V was trimmed by 3 bases and J by 2 bases, leaving 16 bases between them. The CDR3 sequence is 16 residues long. Germline assignment: CDR1 SGHTA and CDR2 FQGNSA.

The gene calls are TRBV28 and TRBJ2-1, with TRBD2 identical over 11 bases. Germline V gene data show CDR1 as MDHEN and CDR2 as SYDVKM. The CDR3 consists of 16 residues. V lost 3 bases to trimming and J lost 5 bases; unmatched junction nucleotides: 6. For the CDR3, the DNA is TGTGCCAGCAGTTTTTTAGCGGGAGGGCTGGACAATGAGCAGTTCTTC. The encoded protein is CASSFLAGGLDNEQFF.

This clonotype was detected a few times. J is TRBJ2-7 and V is TRBV27; D possibly corresponds to TRBD2 (6 bases). The germline V gene encodes CDR1 MNHEY and CDR2 SMNVEV (reference sequence). This CDR3 is 14 amino acids long. Trimming stripped 0 bases from V and 7 bases from J, with 13 bases between. The CDR3 here is CASSLSSAGREQYF. CDR3 DNA: TGTGCCAGCAGTTTATCTAGCGCAGGGAGGGAGCAGTACTTC.

This clonotype was detected a few times. The chain uses TRBV11-2 and TRBJ1-2; perhaps TRBD1 as D (6 bases). The CDR3 is 17 residues long. Germline values: CDR1 SGHAT, CDR2 FQNNGV. Trimming removed 0 bases at V and 6 bases at J, with 20 bases between. CDR3 in amino acids: CASSLDPSRGAYDGYTF. The CDR3 DNA reads as TGTGCCAGCAGCTTAGATCCCTCGAGGGGGGCTTATGATGGCTACACCTTC.

The V call is TRBV5-4, the J call TRBJ1-2; maybe TRBD1 (5 bases). CDR1 is SGHNT and CDR2 is YYREEE in the germline V gene (reference sequence). The CDR3 has 15 amino acids. V was cut by 4 bases and J by 6 bases, with 19 bases left in between. The CDR3 spells CASSRNQGSLDGYTF. In DNA form, the CDR3 reads TGTGCCAGCAGCCGTAATCAGGGCTCTCTGGATGGCTACACCTTC.